This TCR beta chain came from a study of cytomegalovirus exposure and HLA in healthy donors. Study at large: The study placed around 80% of its approximately 360 genotyped donors in the Caucasian-associated ancestry cluster.

This clone was seen a few times. Antigen: not known. With 60 Vbeta and 13 Jbeta primers, the PCR was carried out. Sequencing used immunoSEQ multiplex PCR; TCRdb keeps in-frame clones, though not all of them. This sample carries 150,000 to 200,000 clones, roughly 65% of them seen once, and the ten largest clones take roughly 4.4%. V was pared by 4 bases and J by 5 bases, with 9 bases of the junction left unmatched. Germline CDR1 and CDR2: SGHNT and YYREEE (reference sequence). The CDR3 is 16 residues long. Study-wide results and caveats: Further analysis, carried out later, found HLA-associated TCR beta chains more clonally expanded than equally common other chains.

The V and J genes are TRBV5-4 and TRBJ2-2, with 9 bases that match TRBD1. The sequence was obtained from a woman between 18 and 29 years old in good health and CMV-seropositive. Sequencing was performed on PBMCs. CDR3 bases: TGTGCCAGCAGCCCACGCCGGACAGGGGTTACCGGGGAGCTGTTTTTT. Amino acids: CASSPRRTGVTGELFF.